This TCR beta chain was retrieved from a study of blood T cell repertoires in COVID-19. At the level of the study: Spain, Italy and the United States supplied samples that represented acute and convalescent COVID-19. PBMCs, B-cell-depleted T cells, or T cells were the source of the cDNA or gDNA that made up the material.

Study processing details: Amplifying reference gene primers gave estimates of nucleated cell counts. Generated by immunoSEQ multiplex PCR, the TCRdb table keeps only in-frame clones and is missing some. Clone size and V and J calls were adopted from that table, with D and trimming inferred from the DNA. The table records a few hundred thousand clones, around 87% of them present only once. The sequenced sample was peripheral blood. The sequence derives from a woman aged 25 to 39 with COVID-19, enrolled during active disease.

The CDR3 DNA reads TGTGCCAGCAGCTTTCAGCGGTTCTCCTACGAGCAGTACTTC. Amino acids: CASSFQRFSYEQYF. The gene calls are TRBV7-2 and TRBJ2-7; D possibly corresponds to TRBD2 (5 bases). Germline CDR1 reads SGHTA; CDR2 reads FQGNSA. V shed 3 bases and J shed 0 bases, with 9 bases lying between them. The CDR3 is made up of 14 amino acids.